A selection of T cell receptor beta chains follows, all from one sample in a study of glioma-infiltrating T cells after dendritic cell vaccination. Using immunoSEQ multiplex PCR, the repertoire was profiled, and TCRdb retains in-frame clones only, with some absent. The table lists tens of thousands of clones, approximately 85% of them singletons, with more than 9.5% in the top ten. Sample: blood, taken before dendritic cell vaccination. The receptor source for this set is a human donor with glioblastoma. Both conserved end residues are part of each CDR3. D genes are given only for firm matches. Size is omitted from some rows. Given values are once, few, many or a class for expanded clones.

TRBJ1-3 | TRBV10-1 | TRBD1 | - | CASSVGIGGFGNTIYF | TGCGCCAGCAGTGTTGGTATAGGGGGCTTTGGAAACACCATATATTTT
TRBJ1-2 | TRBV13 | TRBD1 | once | CASSLMQGATGYTF | TGTGCCAGCAGCTTAATGCAGGGGGCGACCGGCTACACCTTC
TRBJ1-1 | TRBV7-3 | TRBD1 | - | CASSVTGGDTEAFF | TGTGCCAGCAGCGTGACAGGGGGTGACACTGAAGCTTTCTTT
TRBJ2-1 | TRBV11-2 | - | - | CASSYDYRDYEQFF | TGTGCCAGCAGCTACGACTACCGGGACTATGAGCAGTTCTTC
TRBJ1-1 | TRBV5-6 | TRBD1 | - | CASSSDPGGDTEAFF | TGTGCCAGCAGCTCGGACCCAGGGGGAGACACTGAAGCTTTCTTT
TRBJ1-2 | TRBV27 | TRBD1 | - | CASSLTHPGQGANNYGYTF | TGTGCCAGCAGTCTTACTCACCCGGGACAGGGGGCTAATAACTATGGCTACACCTTC
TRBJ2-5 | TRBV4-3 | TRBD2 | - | CASSHRLAANQETQYF | TGCGCCAGCAGCCACAGACTAGCGGCCAACCAAGAGACCCAGTACTTC
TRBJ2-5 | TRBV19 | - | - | CASTRAPQETQYF | TGTGCCAGTACCAGGGCCCCCCAAGAGACCCAGTACTTC
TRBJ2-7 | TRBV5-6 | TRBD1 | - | CASSWGRGQGIGEQYF | TGTGCCAGCAGCTGGGGGAGGGGACAGGGGATAGGCGAGCAGTACTTC
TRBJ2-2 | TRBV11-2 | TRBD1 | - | CASSVTTHDRGGTGELFF | TGTGCCAGCAGCGTCACGACTCACGACAGGGGAGGCACCGGGGAGCTGTTTTTT
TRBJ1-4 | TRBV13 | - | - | CASSTGPEGEKLFF | TGTGCCAGCAGCACCGGCCCTGAGGGAGAAAAACTGTTTTTT
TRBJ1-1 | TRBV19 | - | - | CASSIDWNTEAFF | TGTGCCAGTAGTATAGACTGGAACACTGAAGCTTTCTTT
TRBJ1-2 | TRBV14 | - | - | CASSQELSDSRYGYTF | TGTGCCAGCAGCCAAGAGCTATCGGACAGTAGATATGGCTACACCTTC
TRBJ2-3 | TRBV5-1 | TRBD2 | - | CASSNLLAGGVTDTQYF | TGCGCCAGCAGCAATCTGCTAGCGGGAGGAGTCACAGATACGCAGTATTTT
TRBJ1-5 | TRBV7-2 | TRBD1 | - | CASSLHGDRGDQPQHF | TGTGCCAGCAGCCTCCACGGGGACAGGGGGGATCAGCCCCAGCATTTT
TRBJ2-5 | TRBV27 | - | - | CASSGRLSETQYF | TGTGCCAGCAGTGGCAGGTTATCAGAGACCCAGTACTTC
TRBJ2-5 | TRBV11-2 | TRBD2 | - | CASSRNLVPSGRAGETQYF | TGTGCCAGCAGCCGAAACCTAGTGCCTAGCGGGAGGGCCGGGGAGACCCAGTACTTC